This T cell receptor beta chain came from a study of blood T cell repertoires in COVID-19. Study in general: Samples of COVID-19 (acute and convalescent) were obtained from the United States, Italy and Spain. PBMCs, B-cell-depleted T cells, or T cells were the source of the cDNA or gDNA that made up the material.

Original analysis: Estimated nucleated cell counts came from reference gene primer amplification. Data came from immunoSEQ multiplex PCR; TCRdb stores just in-frame clones and leaves some out. The DNA was the basis for D and trimming; V, J and clone size are from that table. This table has a few hundred thousand clones, approximately 89% appearing once. The specimen was peripheral blood. The TCR was taken from a woman in her sixties or seventies with acute or convalescent COVID-19.

DNA for the CDR3: TGTGCCAGCAGCTTAAGGGGTAGCGGGAGGGCCGACACAGATACGCAGTATTTT. Translation gives CASSLRGSGRADTDTQYF. The V gene is TRBV7-3, the J gene TRBJ2-3; 11 nucleotides line up with TRBD2. Germline V gene sequence: CDR1 SGHTA, CDR2 FQGTGA. The CDR3 consists of 18 residues. V lost 1 base and J lost 2; bases outside the gene matches: 8.